One and the same sample provided the 22 T cell receptor beta chains below, sequenced in a study of shared clonotypes between healthy human individuals (TCRdb year 2020). Library preparation was by the immunoSEQ multiplex PCR assay. TCRdb retrieved this table from immuneACCESS and kept in-frame rearrangements only. Not all clones are present; in checked studies, unresolved V genes account for under half, and no reason is known for the remainder. The sample yields 950,000 to 1,300,000 clones; more than 65% were counted once. In total, the top ten clones hold 1.5% of the sample. The sequenced sample consisted of memory CD4+ T cells sorted from blood. The cell subset or site label corresponds to: CD45RA-negative fraction. These receptors were obtained from a man in his late teens or twenties in good health.

The V gene is TRBV18, the J gene TRBJ1-2, with 11 positions matching TRBD1. The V and J ends lost 3 bases and 4 bases, in that order; junction bases with no gene match: 4. This CDR3 is 15 amino acids long. The germline V gene encodes CDR1 KGHSH and CDR2 LQKENI. The CDR3 bases are TGTGCCAGCTCACCTGGACAGGGGGCAGGCTATGGCTACACCTTC. Translation gives CASSPGQGAGYGYTF.

The V gene is TRBV7-2, the J gene TRBJ2-7, with D unclear. The CDR3 sequence is 13 residues long. V dropped 3 bases and J dropped 7 bases, with 13 bases sitting between them. Germline V gene data show CDR1 as SGHTA and CDR2 as FQGNSA. In DNA, the CDR3 is TGTGCCAGCAGCTTCCCTGGTTACGGTGAGCAGTACTTC. It is translated as CASSFPGYGEQYF. Full variable domain (missing parts from reference TRBV7-2 and TRBJ2-7): GAGVSQSPSNKVTEKGKDVELRCDPISGHTALYWYRQSLGQGLEFLIYFQGNSAPDKSGLPSDRFSAERTGGSVSTLTIQRTQQEDSAVYLCASSFPGYGEQYFGPGTRLTVT.

V is TRBV5-1 and J is TRBJ1-4; unclear D gene. Deletions cut 3 bases from V and 0 bases from J, with 12 bases between. CDR1 is SGHRS and CDR2 is YFSETQ in the germline V gene. CDR3 length: 16 amino acids. For the CDR3, the DNA is TGCGCCAGCAGCTCCCGGGAGCGGTCAACTAATGAAAAACTGTTTTTT. Translating it yields CASSSRERSTNEKLFF.

The chain has TRBV9 and TRBJ2-7; 7 nucleotides align to TRBD2. J gave up 7 bases and V 4 bases, and 14 bases lay outside the gene matches. The CDR3 is 15 residues long. From germline, CDR1 is SGDLS and CDR2 YYNGEE. CDR3 amino acids: CASSSRGRETGEQYF. CDR3 coding DNA: TGTGCCAGCAGCTCCCGAGGGCGGGAGACTGGGGAGCAGTACTTC.

The CDR3 is CASSQGQGAGTEAFF. The CDR3 coding sequence is TGTGCCAGCAGTCAGGGACAGGGGGCGGGCACTGAAGCTTTCTTT. V and J are TRBV6-5 and TRBJ1-1, with 12 bases lining up with TRBD1. Germline V gives CDR1 MNHEY, CDR2 SVGAGI. The CDR3 length is 15 residues. Trimming at V came to 5 bases and at J to 4 bases, leaving 5 bases not matched to a gene.

The chain employs TRBV2 and TRBJ2-3; no definite D call. V shed 6 bases and J shed 0 bases, with 13 bases lying between them. CDR3 size: 15 residues. Germline CDR1 reads SNHLY; CDR2 reads FYNNEI. CDR3 DNA sequence: TGTGCCAGCAGGGCAATGGGTTCTAGCACAGATACGCAGTATTTT. This codes for CASRAMGSSTDTQYF.

This clone was observed a few times. The V and J genes are TRBV20-1 and TRBJ1-4; the D is unclear. This CDR3 has 11 amino acids. The V end was cut by 6 bases, the J end by 8 bases, with 10 bases between. CDR1 is DFQATT, CDR2 SNEGSKA, per germline (reference sequence). DNA for the CDR3: TGCAGTGCCCACTTAGGGGAAAAACTGTTTTTT. Its protein is CSAHLGEKLFF.

This chain connects TRBV5-6 to TRBJ2-3; 8 nucleotides match TRBD2. CDR3 length: 18 amino acids. Per the germline V gene, CDR1 is SGHDT and CDR2 is YYEEEE. V was pared by 4 bases and J by 6 bases, with 19 bases of the junction left unmatched. The DNA for the CDR3 is TGTGCCAGCAGCGAACCGCCGGGACTAGGGGGAACTCTGGATACGCAGTATTTT. Its protein is CASSEPPGLGGTLDTQYF.

The V gene is TRBV7-3, the J gene TRBJ1-6; 7 bases agree with TRBD1. This CDR3 is 13 amino acids long. The V gene end was trimmed by 4 bases and the J gene end by 8 bases; junction bases not matched to a gene: 2. The V gene's germline CDR1 is SGHTA and CDR2 FQGTGA. CDR3 DNA sequence: TGTGCCAGCAGCTCAGGGGGGGATTCACCCCTCCACTTT. It specifies CASSSGGDSPLHF.

The CDR3 nucleotides read TGTGCCAGCAGCATCGGGACAATAGGAAAACTGTTTTTT. Translation gives CASSIGTIGKLFF. The V and J genes are TRBV7-8 and TRBJ1-4; possibly TRBD1 for D (6 bases). Germline V gives CDR1 SGHVS, CDR2 FQNEAQ. The CDR3 totals 13 residues. V was trimmed by 5 bases and J by 10 bases, leaving 14 bases between them.

This chain links TRBV2 with TRBJ1-1; possibly TRBD1 for D (6 bases). Trimming stripped 6 bases from V and 0 bases from J, with 11 bases between. Germline V gene data show CDR1 as SNHLY and CDR2 as FYNNEI. This CDR3 has 14 amino acids. CDR3 bases: TGTGCCAGCAGCCGACAGGACATGAACACTGAAGCTTTCTTT. It translates to CASSRQDMNTEAFF.

Concerning this clone: Other DNA variants within this sample encode the same CDR3. The rearrangement joins TRBV10-3 to TRBJ2-5; D is undetermined. CDR1 ENHRY and CDR2 SYGVKD come from the germline V gene. Deletions cut 1 base from V and 5 bases from J, with 5 bases between. This CDR3 is 12 amino acids long. For the CDR3, the DNA is TGTGCCATCAGTGAGTTGGGGGAGACCCAGTACTTC. As protein: CAISELGETQYF.

The chain joins TRBV6-5 to TRBJ2-3; 8 nucleotides agree with TRBD1. Germline V gene data show CDR1 as MNHEY and CDR2 as SVGAGI. The CDR3 length is 14 residues. J gave up 7 bases and V 2 bases, and 5 bases lay outside the gene matches. In nucleotides, the CDR3 is TGTGCCAGCAGTTACCGGGACAGGCTATATACGCAGTATTTT. Its protein product is CASSYRDRLYTQYF.

The chain combines TRBV6-1 with TRBJ2-7; TRBD1 matches at 8 bases. The germline V gene has CDR1 MNHNS and CDR2 SASEGT. This CDR3 spans 12 amino acids. The V segment lost 6 bases and the J segment 6 bases; nucleotides outside the gene matches: 4. CDR3 nucleotides: TGTGCCAGCAGCCCGGACAGGGTCGAGCAGTACTTC. It codes for CASSPDRVEQYF.

This clone was seen a few times. This chain joins TRBV5-1 and TRBJ2-2; 9 bases align to TRBD2. The CDR3 spans 14 residues. V was clipped by 6 bases and J by 6 bases; unmatched bases: 6. CDR1 and CDR2 from the germline V gene are SGHRS and YFSETQ. Here the CDR3 DNA reads TGCGCCAGCAAGCGGGGGGCGCCGCCCGGGGAGCTGTTTTTT. This encodes CASKRGAPPGELFF.

CDR3 DNA sequence: TGCGCCAGCAGCGCCGGACAGGGGGGTGAAAAACTGTTTTTT. As protein: CASSAGQGGEKLFF. The chain carries TRBV5-1 and TRBJ1-4; 10 positions agree with TRBD1. The CDR3 covers 14 residues. Germline CDR1 and CDR2: SGHRS and YFSETQ. V shed 4 bases, J shed 7 bases, and the junction held 4 bases outside the gene matches.

CDR3: CASRDSNSPLHF. The DNA for the CDR3 is TGCGCCAGCAGGGACAGTAATTCACCCCTCCACTTT. The V and J genes are TRBV10-2 and TRBJ1-6, with D tentatively TRBD1 (6 bases). Trimming removed 6 bases at V and 6 bases at J, with 6 bases between. The CDR3 length is 12 residues. Germline V gene sequence: CDR1 WSHSY, CDR2 SAAADI.

This clone was detected only once. The rearrangement links TRBV29-1 to TRBJ1-5; no clear D gene. Germline lookup yields CDR1 SQVTM and CDR2 ANQGSEA. Trimming stripped 5 bases from V and 7 bases from J, with 12 bases between. This CDR3 contains 12 residues. CDR3 region: CSVREIGQPQHF. In nucleotides, the CDR3 is TGCAGCGTTCGAGAAATTGGGCAGCCCCAGCATTTT.

This clone came up once. V usage is TRBV19 and J usage is TRBJ1-2; 12 nucleotides agree with TRBD1. The germline V gene has CDR1 LNHDA and CDR2 SQIVND (reference sequence). This CDR3 region has 17 residues. The V gene end was trimmed by 1 base and the J gene end by 5 bases; junction bases not matched to a gene: 8. The CDR3: CASSIAAGDRGPYGYTF. In DNA, the CDR3 is TGTGCCAGTAGTATAGCTGCCGGGGACAGGGGGCCTTATGGCTACACCTTC.

This clone was counted at least ten times. The identical CDR3 is also encoded by other nucleotide sequences in the sample. The CDR3 nucleotides are TGTGCCAGCAGCCCCACGGGAAACACCATATATTTT. The encoded protein is CASSPTGNTIYF. The chain uses TRBV7-9 and TRBJ1-3, with D hard to call. The CDR3 has 12 residues. Germline CDR1 is SEHNR and CDR2 is FQNEAQ (reference sequence). The germline V and J ends were trimmed by 5 bases and 4 bases, with 6 bases remaining between them.

The rearrangement links TRBV5-1 to TRBJ2-3; 8 bases align to TRBD1. V was clipped by 6 bases and J by 5 bases; unmatched bases: 14. CDR3 length: 16 residues. Germline V gives CDR1 SGHRS, CDR2 YFSETQ. The CDR3 sequence is CASNSHGQGEIDTQYF. CDR3 DNA sequence: TGCGCCAGCAACTCGCATGGACAGGGAGAGATAGATACGCAGTATTTT.

The chain is built from TRBV29-1 and TRBJ2-2; 8 bases match TRBD2. This CDR3 has 13 amino acids. Germline values: CDR1 SQVTM, CDR2 ANQGSEA. Germline trimming cut 5 bases from V and 5 bases from J; bases unmatched to any gene: 4. The DNA of the CDR3 is TGCAGCGTTCGGGCTAGCGGGACCGGGGAGCTGTTTTTT. Translated: CSVRASGTGELFF.